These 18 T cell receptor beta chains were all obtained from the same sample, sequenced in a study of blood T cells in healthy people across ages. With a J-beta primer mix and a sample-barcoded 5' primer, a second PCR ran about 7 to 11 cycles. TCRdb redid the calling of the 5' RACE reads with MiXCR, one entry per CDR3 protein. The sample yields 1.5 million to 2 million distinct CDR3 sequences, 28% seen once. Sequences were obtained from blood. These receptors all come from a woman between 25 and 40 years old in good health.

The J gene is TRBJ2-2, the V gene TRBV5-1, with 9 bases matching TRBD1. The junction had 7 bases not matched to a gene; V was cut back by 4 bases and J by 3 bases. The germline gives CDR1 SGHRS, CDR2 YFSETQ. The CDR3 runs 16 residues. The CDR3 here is CASSRDRDRDTGELFF. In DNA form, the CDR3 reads TGCGCCAGCAGCCGAGACCGGGACAGGGACACCGGGGAGCTGTTTTTT. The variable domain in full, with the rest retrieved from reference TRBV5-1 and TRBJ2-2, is KAGVTQTPRYLIKTRGQQVTLSCSPISGHRSVSWYQQTPGQGLQFLFEYFSETQRNKGNFPGRFSGRQFSNSRSEMNVSTLELGDSALYLCASSRDRDRDTGELFFGEGSRLTVL.

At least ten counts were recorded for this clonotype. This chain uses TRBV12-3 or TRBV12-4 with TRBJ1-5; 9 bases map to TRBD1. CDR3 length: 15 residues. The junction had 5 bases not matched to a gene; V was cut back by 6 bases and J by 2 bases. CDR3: CASSQTGGRNQPQHF. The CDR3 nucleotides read TGTGCCAGCAGCCAAACAGGGGGCCGCAATCAGCCCCAGCATTTT.

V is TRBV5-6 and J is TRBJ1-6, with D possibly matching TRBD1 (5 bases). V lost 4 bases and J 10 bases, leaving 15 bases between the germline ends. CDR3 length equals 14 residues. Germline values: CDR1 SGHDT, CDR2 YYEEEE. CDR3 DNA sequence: TGTGCCAGCAGCCGGGACTTGACGCAATCACCCCTCCACTTT. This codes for CASSRDLTQSPLHF.

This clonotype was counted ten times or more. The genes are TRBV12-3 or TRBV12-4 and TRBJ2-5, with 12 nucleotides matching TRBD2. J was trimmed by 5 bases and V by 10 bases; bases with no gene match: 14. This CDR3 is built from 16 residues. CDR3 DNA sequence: TGTGCCACCGCCTCCACCCTAGCGGGGGGGCGGGAGACCCAGTACTTC. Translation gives CATASTLAGGRETQYF.

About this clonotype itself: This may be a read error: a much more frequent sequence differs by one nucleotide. The CDR3 coding sequence is TGTGCCAGCAGTTTTCCAAGTTACCCTCCGGGACAGGGGACCTACAAGCAGTACTTC. Translation: CASSFPSYPPGQGTYKQYF. The chain employs TRBV28 and TRBJ2-7, with 10 bases that match TRBD1. Germline V gene lookup returns CDR1 MDHEN and CDR2 SYDVKM. The CDR3 spans 19 residues.

This CDR3 reads CASSYSANTQYF. The CDR3 DNA sequence: TGCGCCAGCAGCTACAGTGCCAATACGCAGTATTTT. The rearrangement uses TRBV5-1 and TRBJ2-3; no clear D. V gave up 3 bases and J gave up 7 bases, with 9 bases separating them. From germline, CDR1 is SGHRS and CDR2 YFSETQ. The CDR3 has 12 residues.

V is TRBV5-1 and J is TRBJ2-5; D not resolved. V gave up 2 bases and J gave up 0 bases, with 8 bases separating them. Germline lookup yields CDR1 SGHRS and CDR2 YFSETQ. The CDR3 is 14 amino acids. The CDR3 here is CASSFNADQETQYF. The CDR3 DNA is TGCGCCAGCAGCTTTAACGCGGACCAAGAGACCCAGTACTTC.

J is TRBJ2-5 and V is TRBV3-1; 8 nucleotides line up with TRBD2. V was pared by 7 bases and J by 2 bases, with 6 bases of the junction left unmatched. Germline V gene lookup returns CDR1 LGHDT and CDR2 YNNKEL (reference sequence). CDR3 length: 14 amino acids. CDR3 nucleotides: TGTGCCAGCACCAGGAGCGGGAGTCAAGAGACCCAGTACTTC. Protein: CASTRSGSQETQYF.

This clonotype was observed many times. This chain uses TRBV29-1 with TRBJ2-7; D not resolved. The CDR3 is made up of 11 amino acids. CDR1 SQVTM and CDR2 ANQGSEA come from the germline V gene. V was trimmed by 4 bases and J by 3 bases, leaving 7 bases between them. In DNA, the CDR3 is TGCAGCGTTGCAGAGCTCTACGAGCAGTACTTC. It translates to CSVAELYEQYF.

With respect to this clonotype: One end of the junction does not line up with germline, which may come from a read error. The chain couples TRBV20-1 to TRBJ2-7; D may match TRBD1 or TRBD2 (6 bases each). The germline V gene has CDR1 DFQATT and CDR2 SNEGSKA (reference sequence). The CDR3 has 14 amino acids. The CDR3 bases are TGCAATGCTGGTAGAGGAGGGGGGACATACGAGCAGTACTTC. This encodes CNAGRGGGTYEQYF.

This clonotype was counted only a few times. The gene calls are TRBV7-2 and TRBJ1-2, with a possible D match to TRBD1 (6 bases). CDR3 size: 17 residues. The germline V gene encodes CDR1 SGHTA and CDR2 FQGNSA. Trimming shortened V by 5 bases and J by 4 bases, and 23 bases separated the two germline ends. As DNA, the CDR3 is TGTGCCAGCAGCGATAGAACAACCGGGGGCCCTATCTATGGCTACACCTTC. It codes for CASSDRTTGGPIYGYTF.

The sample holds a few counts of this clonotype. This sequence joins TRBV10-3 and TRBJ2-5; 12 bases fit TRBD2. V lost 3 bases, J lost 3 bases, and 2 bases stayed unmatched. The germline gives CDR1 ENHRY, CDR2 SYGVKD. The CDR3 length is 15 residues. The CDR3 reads CAISEASGGEETQYF. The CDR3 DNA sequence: TGTGCCATCAGTGAAGCTAGCGGGGGGGAAGAGACCCAGTACTTC.

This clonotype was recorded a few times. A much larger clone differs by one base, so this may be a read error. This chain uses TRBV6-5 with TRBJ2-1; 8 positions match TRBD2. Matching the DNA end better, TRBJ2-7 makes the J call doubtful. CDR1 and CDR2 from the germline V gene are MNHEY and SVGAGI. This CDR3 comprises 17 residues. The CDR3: CASSYALSGSSYNEQYF. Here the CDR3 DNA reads TGTGCCAGCAGTTACGCCCTAAGCGGGAGCTCCTACAATGAGCAGTACTTC.

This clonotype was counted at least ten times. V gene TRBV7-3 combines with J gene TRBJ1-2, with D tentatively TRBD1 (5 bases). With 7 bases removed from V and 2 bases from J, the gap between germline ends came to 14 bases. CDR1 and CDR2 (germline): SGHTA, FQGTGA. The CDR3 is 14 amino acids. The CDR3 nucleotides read TGTGCCAGCACCCTAGGGGCAGGGAACTATGGCTACACCTTC. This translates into CASTLGAGNYGYTF.

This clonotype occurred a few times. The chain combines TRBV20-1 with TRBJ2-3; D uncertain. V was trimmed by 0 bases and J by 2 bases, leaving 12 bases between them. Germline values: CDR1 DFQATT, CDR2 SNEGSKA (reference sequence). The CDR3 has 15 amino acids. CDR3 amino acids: CSAREKGSYTDTQYF. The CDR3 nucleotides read TGCAGTGCTAGAGAGAAGGGAAGCTACACAGATACGCAGTATTTT.

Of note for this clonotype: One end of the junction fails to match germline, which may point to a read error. In nucleotides, the CDR3 is TGTGCCAGCGGCTTGGGACCACTAGCGGGAGTAATGAATGAGCAGTTCTTC. Translating it yields CASGLGPLAGVMNEQFF. The chain carries TRBV5-5 and TRBJ2-1, with 11 bases aligning to TRBD2. The germline gives CDR1 SGHKS, CDR2 YYEKEE (reference sequence). This CDR3 region has 17 residues.

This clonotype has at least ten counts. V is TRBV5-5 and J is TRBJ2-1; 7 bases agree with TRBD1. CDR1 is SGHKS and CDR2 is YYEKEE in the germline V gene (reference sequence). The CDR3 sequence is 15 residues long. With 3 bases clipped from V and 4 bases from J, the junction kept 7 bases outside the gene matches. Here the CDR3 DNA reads TGTGCCAGCAGCTCAATGGACAGGTTTTACAATGAGCAGTTCTTC. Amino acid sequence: CASSSMDRFYNEQFF.

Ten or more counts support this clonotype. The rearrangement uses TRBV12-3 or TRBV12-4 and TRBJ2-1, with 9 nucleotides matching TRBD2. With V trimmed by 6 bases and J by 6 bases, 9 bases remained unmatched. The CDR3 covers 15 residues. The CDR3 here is CASSIAGAPSNEQFF. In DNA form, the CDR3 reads TGTGCCAGCAGCATAGCGGGGGCCCCGTCCAATGAGCAGTTCTTC.